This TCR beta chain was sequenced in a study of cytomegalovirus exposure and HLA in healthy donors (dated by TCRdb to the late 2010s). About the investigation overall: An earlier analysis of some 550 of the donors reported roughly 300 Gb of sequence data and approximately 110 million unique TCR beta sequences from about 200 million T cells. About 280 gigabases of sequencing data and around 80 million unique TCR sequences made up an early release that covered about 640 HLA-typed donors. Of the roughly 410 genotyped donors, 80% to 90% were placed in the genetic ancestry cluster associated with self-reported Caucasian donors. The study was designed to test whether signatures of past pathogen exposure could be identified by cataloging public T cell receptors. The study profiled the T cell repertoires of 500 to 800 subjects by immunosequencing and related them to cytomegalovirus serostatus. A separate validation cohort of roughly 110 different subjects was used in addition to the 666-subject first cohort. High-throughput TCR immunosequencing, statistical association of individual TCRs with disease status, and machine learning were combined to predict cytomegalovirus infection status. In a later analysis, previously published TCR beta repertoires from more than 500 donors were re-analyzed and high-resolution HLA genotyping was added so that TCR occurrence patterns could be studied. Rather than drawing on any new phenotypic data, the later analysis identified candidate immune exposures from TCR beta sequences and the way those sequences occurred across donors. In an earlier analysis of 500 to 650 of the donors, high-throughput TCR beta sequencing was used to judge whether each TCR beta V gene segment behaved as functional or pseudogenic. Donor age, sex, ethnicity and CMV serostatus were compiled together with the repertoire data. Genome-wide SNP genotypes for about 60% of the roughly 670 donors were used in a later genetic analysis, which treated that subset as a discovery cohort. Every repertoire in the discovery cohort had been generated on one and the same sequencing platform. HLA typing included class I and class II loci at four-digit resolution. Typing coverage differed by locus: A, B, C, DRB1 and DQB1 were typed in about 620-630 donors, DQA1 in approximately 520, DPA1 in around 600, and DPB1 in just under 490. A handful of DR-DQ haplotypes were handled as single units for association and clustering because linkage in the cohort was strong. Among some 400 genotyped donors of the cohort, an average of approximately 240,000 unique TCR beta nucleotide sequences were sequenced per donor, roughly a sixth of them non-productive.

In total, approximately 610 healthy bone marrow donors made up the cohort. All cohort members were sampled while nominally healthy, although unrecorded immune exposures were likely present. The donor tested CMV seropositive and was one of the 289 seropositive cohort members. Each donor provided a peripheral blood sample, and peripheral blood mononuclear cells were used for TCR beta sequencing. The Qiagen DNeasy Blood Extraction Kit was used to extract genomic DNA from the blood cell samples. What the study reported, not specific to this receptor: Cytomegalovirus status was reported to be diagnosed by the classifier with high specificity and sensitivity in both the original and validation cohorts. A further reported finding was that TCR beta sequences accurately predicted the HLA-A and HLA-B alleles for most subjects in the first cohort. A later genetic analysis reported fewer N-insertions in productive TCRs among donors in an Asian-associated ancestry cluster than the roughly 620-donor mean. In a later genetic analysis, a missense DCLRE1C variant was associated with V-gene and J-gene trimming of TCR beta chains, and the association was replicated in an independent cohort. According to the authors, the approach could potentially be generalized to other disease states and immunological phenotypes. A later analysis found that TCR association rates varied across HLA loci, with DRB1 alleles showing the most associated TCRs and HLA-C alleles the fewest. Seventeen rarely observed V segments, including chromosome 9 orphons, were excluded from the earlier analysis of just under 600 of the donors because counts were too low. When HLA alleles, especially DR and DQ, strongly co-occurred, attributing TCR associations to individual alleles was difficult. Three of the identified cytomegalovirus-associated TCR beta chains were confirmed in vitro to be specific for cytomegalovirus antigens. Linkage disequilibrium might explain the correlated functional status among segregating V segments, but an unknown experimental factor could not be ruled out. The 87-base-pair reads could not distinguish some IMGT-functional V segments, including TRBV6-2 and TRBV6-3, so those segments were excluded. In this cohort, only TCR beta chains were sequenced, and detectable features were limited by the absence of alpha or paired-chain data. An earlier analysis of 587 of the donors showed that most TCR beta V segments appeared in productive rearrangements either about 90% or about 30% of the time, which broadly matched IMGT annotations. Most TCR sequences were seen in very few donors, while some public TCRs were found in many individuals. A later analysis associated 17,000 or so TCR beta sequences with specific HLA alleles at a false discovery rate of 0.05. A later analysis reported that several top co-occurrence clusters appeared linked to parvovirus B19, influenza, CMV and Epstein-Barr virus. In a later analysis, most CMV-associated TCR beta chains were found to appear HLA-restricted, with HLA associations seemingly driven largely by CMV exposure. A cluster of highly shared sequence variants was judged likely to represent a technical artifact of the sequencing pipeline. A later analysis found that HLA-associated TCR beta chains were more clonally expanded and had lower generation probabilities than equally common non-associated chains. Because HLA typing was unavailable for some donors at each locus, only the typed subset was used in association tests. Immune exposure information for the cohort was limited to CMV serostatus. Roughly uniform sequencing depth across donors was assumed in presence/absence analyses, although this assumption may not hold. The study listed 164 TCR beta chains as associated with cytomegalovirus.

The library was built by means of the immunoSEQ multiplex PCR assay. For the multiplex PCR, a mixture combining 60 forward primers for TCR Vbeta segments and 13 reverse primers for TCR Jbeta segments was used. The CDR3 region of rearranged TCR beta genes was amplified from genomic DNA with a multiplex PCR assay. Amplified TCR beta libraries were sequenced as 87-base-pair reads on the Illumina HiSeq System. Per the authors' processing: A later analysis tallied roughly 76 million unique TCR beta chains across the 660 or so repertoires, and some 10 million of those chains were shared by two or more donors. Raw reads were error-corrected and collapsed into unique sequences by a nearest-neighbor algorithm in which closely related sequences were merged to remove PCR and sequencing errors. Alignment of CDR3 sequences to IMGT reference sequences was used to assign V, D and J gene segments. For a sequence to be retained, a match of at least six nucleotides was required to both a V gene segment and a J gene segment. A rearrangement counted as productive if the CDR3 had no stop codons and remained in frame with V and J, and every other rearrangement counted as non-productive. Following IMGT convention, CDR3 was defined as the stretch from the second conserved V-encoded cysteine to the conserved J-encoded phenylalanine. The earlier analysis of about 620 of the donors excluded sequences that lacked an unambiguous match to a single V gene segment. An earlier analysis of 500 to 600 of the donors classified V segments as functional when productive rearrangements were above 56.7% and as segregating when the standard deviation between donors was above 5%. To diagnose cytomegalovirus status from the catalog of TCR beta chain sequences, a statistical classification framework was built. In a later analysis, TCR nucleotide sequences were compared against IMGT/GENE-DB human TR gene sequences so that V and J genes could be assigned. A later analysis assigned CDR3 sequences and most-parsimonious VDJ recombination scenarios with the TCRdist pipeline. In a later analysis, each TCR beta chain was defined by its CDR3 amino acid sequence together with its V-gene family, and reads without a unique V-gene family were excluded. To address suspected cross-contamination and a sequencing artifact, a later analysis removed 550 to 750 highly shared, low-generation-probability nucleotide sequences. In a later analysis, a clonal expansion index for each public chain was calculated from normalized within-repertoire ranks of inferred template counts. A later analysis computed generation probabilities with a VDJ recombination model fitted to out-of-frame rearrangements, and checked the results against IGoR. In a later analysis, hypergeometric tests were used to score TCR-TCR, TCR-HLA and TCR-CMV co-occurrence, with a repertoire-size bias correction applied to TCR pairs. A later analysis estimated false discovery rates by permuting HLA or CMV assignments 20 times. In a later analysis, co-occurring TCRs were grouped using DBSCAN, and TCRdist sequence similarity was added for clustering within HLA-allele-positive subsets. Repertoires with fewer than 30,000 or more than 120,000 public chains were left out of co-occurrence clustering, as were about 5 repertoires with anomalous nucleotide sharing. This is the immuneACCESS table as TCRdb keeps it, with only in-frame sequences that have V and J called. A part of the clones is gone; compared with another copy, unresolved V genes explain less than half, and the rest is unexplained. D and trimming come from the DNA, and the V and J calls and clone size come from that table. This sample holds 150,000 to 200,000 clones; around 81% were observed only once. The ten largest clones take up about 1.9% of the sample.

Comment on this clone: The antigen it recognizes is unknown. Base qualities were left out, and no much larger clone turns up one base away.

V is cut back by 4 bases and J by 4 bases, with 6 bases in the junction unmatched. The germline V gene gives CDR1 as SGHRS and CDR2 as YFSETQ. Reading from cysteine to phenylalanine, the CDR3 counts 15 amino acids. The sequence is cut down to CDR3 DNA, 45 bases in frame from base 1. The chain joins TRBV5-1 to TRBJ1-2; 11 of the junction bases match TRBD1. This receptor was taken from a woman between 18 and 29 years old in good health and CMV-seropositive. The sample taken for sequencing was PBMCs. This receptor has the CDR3 CASSAGQGATYGYTF. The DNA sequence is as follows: TGCGCCAGCAGCGCAGGACAGGGGGCCACCTATGGCTACACCTTC.